Listed below are T cell receptor beta chains from one sample, sequenced in a study of identical twins. TCRdb recomputed calls from the 5' RACE reads with MiXCR, one row per CDR3 protein. The sample includes just over 500,000 distinct CDR3 sequences, 22% of them seen just once. This sample also appeared in a second study, on T cells expressing NK-cell markers.

The sequenced sample consisted of CD4+ T cells sorted from blood. The receptor source for this set is a woman younger than 30 in good health. Both conserved end residues are part of each CDR3. Each record gives: D gene, clone size, J gene, V gene, CDR3 DNA, CDR3 protein. D genes are given only for firm matches. Only some rows state a clone size, as once, few, many or a class for expanded clones.

d_call: .
clone_size: .
j_call: TRBJ2-7
v_call: TRBV27
cdr3_nt: TGTGCCAGCAGTTTATCGCTAGGGTACGAGCAGTACTTC
cdr3_aa: CASSLSLGYEQYF

d_call: .
clone_size: .
j_call: TRBJ2-4
v_call: TRBV20-1
cdr3_nt: TGCAGTGCTAGAGGATGGGGGCCGGACATTCAGTACTTC
cdr3_aa: CSARGWGPDIQYF

d_call: TRBD1
clone_size: .
j_call: TRBJ2-5
v_call: TRBV5-4
cdr3_nt: TGTGCCAGCAGCTGGCCAGGGGGCGGGGAGACCCAGTACTTC
cdr3_aa: CASSWPGGGETQYF

d_call: .
clone_size: .
j_call: TRBJ2-4
v_call: TRBV20-1
cdr3_nt: TGCAGTGTGTGGGGAAACATTCAGTACTTC
cdr3_aa: CSVWGNIQYF

d_call: .
clone_size: .
j_call: TRBJ1-5
v_call: TRBV18
cdr3_nt: TGTGCCAGCTCACCCGGGGTAGGTTCGAGTCAAAATCAGCCCCAGCATTTT
cdr3_aa: CASSPGVGSSQNQPQHF

d_call: .
clone_size: .
j_call: TRBJ2-1
v_call: TRBV5-1
cdr3_nt: TGCGCCAGCAGCTCCGGGACTGTGCTGACTGAGCAGTTCTTC
cdr3_aa: CASSSGTVLTEQFF

d_call: .
clone_size: .
j_call: TRBJ1-4
v_call: TRBV20-1
cdr3_nt: TGCAGTGCTAGAGATGCCAGGGGTAATGAAAAACTGTTTTTT
cdr3_aa: CSARDARGNEKLFF

d_call: .
clone_size: .
j_call: TRBJ2-7
v_call: TRBV6-5
cdr3_nt: TGTGCCAGCAGTTACCGGGACGGGGCCTACGAGCAGTACTTC
cdr3_aa: CASSYRDGAYEQYF

d_call: TRBD2
clone_size: .
j_call: TRBJ2-2
v_call: TRBV5-1
cdr3_nt: TGCGCCAGCAGCTTGGCTAGCGGAATTACCGGGGAGCTGTTTTTT
cdr3_aa: CASSLASGITGELFF

d_call: TRBD1
clone_size: .
j_call: TRBJ1-1
v_call: TRBV5-1
cdr3_nt: TGCGCCAGCAGCTGGATTAACAGGGGGCAAACTGAAGCTTTCTTT
cdr3_aa: CASSWINRGQTEAFF

d_call: TRBD1
clone_size: many
j_call: TRBJ2-3
v_call: TRBV5-6
cdr3_nt: TGTGCCAGCAGCCTTCAGGGGGCGGCTGATACGCAGTATTTT
cdr3_aa: CASSLQGAADTQYF

d_call: .
clone_size: .
j_call: TRBJ2-5
v_call: TRBV28
cdr3_nt: TGTGCCAGCCGCTCTACGATCAGGGGGACCCAGTACTTC
cdr3_aa: CASRSTIRGTQYF

d_call: .
clone_size: few
j_call: TRBJ2-1
v_call: TRBV20-1
cdr3_nt: TGCAGTGCTAGAGAGGGGGCGTTGGATGAGCAGTTCTTC
cdr3_aa: CSAREGALDEQFF

d_call: TRBD1
clone_size: .
j_call: TRBJ2-3
v_call: TRBV6-2/TRBV6-3
cdr3_nt: TGTGCCAGCAGTTCCGGGACAGGGGGAGCAGATACGCAGTATTTT
cdr3_aa: CASSSGTGGADTQYF

d_call: TRBD1
clone_size: few
j_call: TRBJ2-7
v_call: TRBV20-1
cdr3_nt: TGCAGTGCTGAATTCGACAGGGTGAACTACGAGCAGTACTTC
cdr3_aa: CSAEFDRVNYEQYF

d_call: TRBD2
clone_size: .
j_call: TRBJ2-7
v_call: TRBV20-1
cdr3_nt: TGCAGTGCTAGAACTAGCGCTGACTACGAGCAGTACTTC
cdr3_aa: CSARTSADYEQYF

d_call: .
clone_size: few
j_call: TRBJ1-5
v_call: TRBV5-1
cdr3_nt: TGCGCCAGCAGCGCCGTCGTTGGTCAGCCCCAGCATTTT
cdr3_aa: CASSAVVGQPQHF

d_call: .
clone_size: .
j_call: TRBJ2-7
v_call: TRBV15
cdr3_nt: TGTGCCACCAGCAGAGAAAGTGGCAGCTACGAGCAGTACTTC
cdr3_aa: CATSRESGSYEQYF

d_call: .
clone_size: few
j_call: TRBJ2-1
v_call: TRBV29-1
cdr3_nt: TGCAGCGTTGGCACCGGTGGTCACGGGCCCTACAATGAGCAGTTCTTC
cdr3_aa: CSVGTGGHGPYNEQFF

d_call: TRBD1
clone_size: few
j_call: TRBJ2-1
v_call: TRBV14
cdr3_nt: TGTGCCAGCAGCCGGCTGGGACAGGGACCCAATGAGCAGTTCTTC
cdr3_aa: CASSRLGQGPNEQFF

d_call: .
clone_size: .
j_call: TRBJ2-1
v_call: TRBV20-1
cdr3_nt: TGCAGTGCCCCAACAGTGGGGGGGGGCGGGAGATGGTACAATGAGCAGTTCTTC
cdr3_aa: CSAPTVGGGGRWYNEQFF

d_call: TRBD2
clone_size: .
j_call: TRBJ2-1
v_call: TRBV14
cdr3_nt: TGTGCCAGCAGCCACGGCGGGAGTGCCTACAATGAGCAGTTCTTC
cdr3_aa: CASSHGGSAYNEQFF

d_call: .
clone_size: few
j_call: TRBJ1-5
v_call: TRBV6-2/TRBV6-3
cdr3_nt: TGTGCCAGCAGTTACAGTGGACTCAATCAGCCCCAGCATTTT
cdr3_aa: CASSYSGLNQPQHF

d_call: .
clone_size: few
j_call: TRBJ2-7
v_call: TRBV11-2
cdr3_nt: TGTGCCAGCAGCTTAGCCAGGGGCGGGGTCTACGAGCAGTACTTC
cdr3_aa: CASSLARGGVYEQYF